Below are 21 T cell receptor beta chains sequenced from a single sample in a study of T cell responses to AZD1222 COVID-19 vaccine. The assay was immunoSEQ multiplex PCR, and TCRdb's table has in-frame clones only and misses some. The sample contains over 35,000 clones, 80% of which appear only once. The material sequenced was peripheral blood, taken 28 days after the second dose of the MenACWY control vaccine. The source is an adult who received the MenACWY meningococcal vaccine as a control.

The chain uses TRBV4-1 and TRBJ2-3; no reliable D call. This CDR3 spans 13 amino acids. Germline V gene data show CDR1 as MGHRA and CDR2 as YSYEKL. The ends were cut back, 3 bases at V and 8 bases at J, with 12 bases in the middle. CDR3 coding DNA: TGCGCCAGCAGCCAGGATCACGAGACTACGCAGTATTTT. It encodes CASSQDHETTQYF.

This clone showed up just a few times. V and J are TRBV19 and TRBJ1-5, with a tentative D call TRBD1 (6 bases). This CDR3 has 13 residues. The germline gives CDR1 LNHDA, CDR2 SQIVND (reference sequence). Trimming pared 4 bases from V and 11 bases from J, leaving 15 bases between. Here the CDR3 DNA reads TGTGCCAGTAGTAACAGGGCCCGAGGGACCCAGCATTTT. Protein sequence: CASSNRARGTQHF.

This chain connects TRBV4-1 to TRBJ1-1; D may be TRBD1 (6 bases). This CDR3 contains 21 residues. Germline V gene data show CDR1 as MGHRA and CDR2 as YSYEKL. The V and J ends lost 2 bases and 3 bases respectively, with 31 bases between them. The CDR3 DNA reads TGCGCCAGCAGCCAAAGAAGTCTAATTGACAGGCGGCGCACCCGGGACACTGAAGCTTTCTTT. As protein: CASSQRSLIDRRRTRDTEAFF.

The J gene is TRBJ2-5, the V gene TRBV2, with D tentatively TRBD2 (7 bases). Germline CDR1 is SNHLY and CDR2 is FYNNEI. V lost 2 bases, J lost 3 bases, and 13 bases lay in between. The length of the CDR3 is 15 residues. The CDR3 region is CASSERGGEEETQYF. The CDR3 DNA follows: TGTGCCAGCAGTGAAAGGGGGGGGGAGGAAGAGACCCAGTACTTC.

The rearrangement uses TRBV15 and TRBJ2-5; TRBD1 aligns across 8 bases. Germline loops: CDR1 LNHNV, CDR2 YYDKDF (reference sequence). The V and J ends lost 4 bases and 1 base, in that order; junction bases with no gene match: 5. The CDR3 is 15 residues long. The CDR3 protein is CATSIQGTGQETQYF. In DNA form, the CDR3 reads TGTGCCACCAGCATCCAGGGGACAGGCCAAGAGACCCAGTACTTC.

V gene TRBV5-6 combines with J gene TRBJ2-5, with D possibly being TRBD1 (6 bases). The germline gives CDR1 SGHDT, CDR2 YYEEEE. The CDR3 contains 14 residues. The germline V and J ends were trimmed by 2 bases and 4 bases, with 12 bases remaining between them. DNA of the CDR3: TGTGCCAGCAGCTTATCAGGGGCGGTAGAGACCCAGTACTTC. Protein sequence: CASSLSGAVETQYF.

The chain couples TRBV6-2 or TRBV6-3 to TRBJ2-7; TRBD2 aligns across 10 bases. V shed 2 bases, J shed 4 bases, and the junction held 8 bases outside the gene matches. The germline gives CDR1 MNHEY, CDR2 SVGEGT. The CDR3 sequence is 16 residues long. CDR3 region: CASSYGSGGALYEQYV. The CDR3 bases are TGTGCCAGCAGTTACGGGAGCGGGGGGGCCTTGTACGAGCAGTACGTC.

This chain links TRBV2 with TRBJ2-7; 11 bases line up with TRBD2. Germline V gene lookup returns CDR1 SNHLY and CDR2 FYNNEI. The CDR3 has 16 residues. The V gene end was trimmed by 4 bases and the J gene end by 0 bases; junction bases not matched to a gene: 5. CDR3 sequence reads: CASSGSSGRFSYEQYF. CDR3 coding DNA: TGTGCCAGCAGTGGTTCTAGCGGGAGGTTCTCCTACGAGCAGTACTTC.

The genes are TRBV2 and TRBJ2-5; 8 bases align to TRBD1. J gave up 4 bases and V 5 bases, and 9 bases lay outside the gene matches. Germline lookup yields CDR1 SNHLY and CDR2 FYNNEI. This CDR3 is built from 15 residues. The DNA for the CDR3 is TGTGCCAGCAGTACAGGACAGGGCCGTAGAGAGACCCAGTACTTC. Translation: CASSTGQGRRETQYF.

This chain links TRBV25-1 with TRBJ2-2, with D perhaps TRBD1 (6 bases). In germline, CDR1 is MGHDK, CDR2 SYGVNS. There are 13 residues in the CDR3. V was clipped by 3 bases and J by 9 bases, with 11 bases between them. This chain's CDR3 is CASSDTGPRELFF. In DNA form, the CDR3 reads TGTGCCAGCAGTGACACAGGGCCTAGGGAGCTGTTTTTT.

The gene calls are TRBV3-1 (or the pseudogene TRBV3-2) and TRBJ1-5, with D possibly being TRBD1 (6 bases). CDR1 and CDR2 (germline): LGHDT, YNNKEL (reference sequence). V lost 4 bases and J 0 bases, leaving 13 bases between the germline ends. The CDR3 consists of 16 residues. DNA of the CDR3: TGTGCCAGCAGCCTAGGACAGACTTATAGCAATCAGCCCCAGCATTTT. This sequence encodes CASSLGQTYSNQPQHF.

The gene calls are TRBV6-6 and TRBJ2-1, with D possibly being TRBD2 (6 bases). The CDR3 is 16 amino acids. V lost 0 bases to trimming and J lost 2 bases, with 11 bases between them. Germline-derived CDR1 and CDR2 are MNHNY and SVGAGI (reference sequence). The CDR3 spells CASSYSNGGAYNEQFF. The CDR3, as DNA: TGTGCCAGCAGTTACTCGAACGGCGGGGCCTACAATGAGCAGTTCTTC.

The chain joins TRBV3-1 (or the pseudogene TRBV3-2) to TRBJ2-3; D gene uncertain. Trimming shortened V by 2 bases and J by 2 bases, and 14 bases separated the two germline ends. CDR1 and CDR2 (germline): LGHDT, YNNKEL (reference sequence). CDR3 length equals 16 residues. DNA for the CDR3: TGTGCCAGCAGCCAACATAGGACCGTTCACACAGATACGCAGTATTTT. This gives the protein CASSQHRTVHTDTQYF.

The chain joins TRBV21-1 to TRBJ2-1; TRBD1 was called by the table and not checked on the DNA. TRBV21-1 is termed a pseudogene. The CDR3 runs to 17 residues. The CDR3 spells CASSSRLTETGEHEQFF. The CDR3 region has the DNA TGTGCCAGCAGCAGCCGACTAACCGAGACAGGGGAGCATGAGCAGTTCTTC.

This chain links TRBV5-8 with TRBJ1-4, with D unclear. The CDR3 is 15 amino acids. Germline V gene lookup returns CDR1 SGHTS and CDR2 YDEGEE. The V end lost 0 bases, the J end lost 5 bases, and 11 bases lay between the germline ends. The CDR3 bases are TGTGCCAGCAGCTTGGGGACGGACGTGAATGAAAAACTGTTTTTT. Translated, it gives CASSLGTDVNEKLFF.

The J gene is TRBJ2-5, the V gene TRBV30; tentative D call: TRBD2 (5 bases). The CDR3 covers 13 residues. Germline-derived CDR1 and CDR2 are GTSNPN and SVGIG (reference sequence). Trimming removed 0 bases from V and 5 bases from J, with 10 bases in between. In DNA, the CDR3 is TGTGCCTGGAGTGTCCCCCCGGGGGAGACCCAGTACTTC. This encodes CAWSVPPGETQYF.

V usage is TRBV6-2 or TRBV6-3 and J usage is TRBJ1-4; D may be TRBD1 (5 bases). The CDR3 spans 15 residues. Trimming removed 0 bases from V and 7 bases from J, with 12 bases in between. CDR1 and CDR2 from the germline V gene are MNHEY and SVGEGT. DNA of the CDR3: TGTGCCAGCAGTTACTCGGGGGGTCTCATTGAAAAACTGTTTTTT. It translates to CASSYSGGLIEKLFF.

The J gene is TRBJ2-3, the V gene TRBV19; D might be TRBD1 (5 bases). V lost 1 base, J lost 2 bases, and 10 bases lay in between. The germline gives CDR1 LNHDA, CDR2 SQIVND (reference sequence). The CDR3 length is 15 residues. The CDR3 loop is CASSIGLGVTDTQYF. As DNA, the CDR3 is TGTGCCAGTAGTATAGGGCTAGGGGTCACAGATACGCAGTATTTT.

CDR3 sequence: CASSLGQGRGSPLHF. The CDR3 DNA is TGTGCCAGCAGCTTGGGGCAGGGACGCGGTTCACCCCTCCACTTT. The chain couples TRBV5-5 to TRBJ1-6; tentative D call: TRBD1 (5 bases). CDR1 and CDR2 from the germline V gene are SGHKS and YYEKEE (reference sequence). V lost 0 bases to trimming and J lost 9 bases, with 13 bases between them. There are 15 residues in the CDR3.

This clone showed up just once. The chain joins TRBV4-1 to TRBJ1-2, with D hard to call. Trimming removed 3 bases at V and 2 bases at J, with 4 bases between. Germline V gene sequence: CDR1 MGHRA, CDR2 YSYEKL. This CDR3 has 12 amino acids. This CDR3 is CASSHVNYGYTF. In DNA form, the CDR3 reads TGCGCCAGCAGCCACGTAAACTATGGCTACACCTTC.

This chain uses TRBV7-9 with TRBJ1-1; D is undetermined. Germline loops: CDR1 SEHNR, CDR2 FQNEAQ (reference sequence). V was clipped by 2 bases and J by 1 base, with 8 bases between them. This CDR3 has 14 amino acids. In nucleotides, the CDR3 is TGTGCCAGCAGCTTAATAGGCCAGAACACTGAAGCTTTCTTT. Translated, it gives CASSLIGQNTEAFF.